A selection of T cell receptor beta chains follows, all from one sample in a study of T cell repertoires in cytomegalovirus infection. TCRdb independently ran MiXCR on the reads; one entry per CDR3 protein. This table has 700,000 to 900,000 distinct CDR3 sequences, roughly 29% appearing once. Antigens for these TCRs are unknown. Specimen: cultured CD8+ T cells from PBMCs, collected from culture after CMV antigen stimulation. The receptors stem from a human donor in good health (CMV status not recorded). Some clones in this sample may be carry-over from other donors' samples. CDR3s leave out the opening cysteine and the closing phenylalanine or tryptophan. A D gene is named only where the DNA matches it firmly.

- | 13 | TRBV6-2/TRBV6-3 | ASSYEVPARQPQH
TRBD1 | 12 | TRBV10-3 | ATTLQGKYYEQY
TRBD1 | 13 | TRBV27 | ASSYHRDRNYGYT
- | 18 | TRBV5-1 | ASSRPDTEEHSSSYNEQF
- | 13 | TRBV7-8 | ASSTPRDSQETQY
- | 11 | TRBV12-3/TRBV12-4 | ASSRTESHGYT
- | 10 | TRBV12-3/TRBV12-4 | ASSTTTDTQY
- | 15 | TRBV7-6 | ASSLRVGELGSYEQY
- | 13 | TRBV7-8 | ASTNEGVSGNTIY
- | 13 | TRBV25-1 | ASIENSANTGELF
- | 12 | TRBV29-1 | SVESRSTDYGYT
- | 12 | TRBV7-8 | ASSSAGFTDTQY
TRBD2 | 13 | TRBV7-9 | ASRATSGGANEQF
- | 12 | TRBV6-5 | ASSPEGGRTEAF
TRBD1 | 16 | TRBV23-1 | ASSQRTDRSSGANVLT